Listed below are T cell receptor beta chains from one sample, sequenced in a study of blood T cell repertoires in COVID-19. The protocol was immunoSEQ multiplex PCR, while the TCRdb copy is restricted to in-frame clones and leaves out a portion. The sample lists under 350,000 clones, around 89% occurring once. The specimen sequenced was peripheral blood. Receptor source: a man in his forties or fifties with acute or convalescent COVID-19. The CDR3 runs from the conserved cysteine through the conserved F or W. A D gene is named only where the DNA matches it firmly. Not every row has a clone size; where given, it reads once, few, many or a size class.

d_gene | j_gene | abundance | v_gene | CDR3nt | CDR3aa
. | TRBJ1-6 | few | TRBV2 | TGTGCCAGCAACGGACCCTCGAGGGATTCACCCCTCCACTTT | CASNGPSRDSPLHF
. | TRBJ1-2 | . | TRBV14 | TGTGCCAGCAGCCAAGACCAGGGCCCCTATGGCTACACCTTC | CASSQDQGPYGYTF
TRBD1 | TRBJ1-1 | . | TRBV12-3/TRBV12-4 | TGTGCCAGCAGTGACAGGGTCACTGAAGCTTTCTTT | CASSDRVTEAFF
. | TRBJ1-6 | . | TRBV9 | TGTGCCAGCAGCCCCAGGGGCTTGAGCTCCTATAATTCACCCCTCCACTTT | CASSPRGLSSYNSPLHF
. | TRBJ2-2 | . | TRBV20-1 | TGCAGTGCTAGTAGAGGAACCGGGGAGCTGTTTTTT | CSASRGTGELFF
. | TRBJ1-6 | . | TRBV27 | TGTGCCAGCAGTACCACAGGGTATCGTAATTCACCCCTCCACTTT | CASSTTGYRNSPLHF
. | TRBJ1-2 | . | TRBV24-1 | TGTGCCACCAGTGACGGGGGTTGGGGCTACACCTTC | CATSDGGWGYTF
TRBD1 | TRBJ2-2 | . | TRBV12-5 | TGTGCTAGTGGTACCGGGACAGGGAGTTTCACCGGGGAGCTGTTTTTT | CASGTGTGSFTGELFF
. | TRBJ1-5 | . | TRBV3-1/TRBV3-2 | TGTGCCAGCAGCCAAGCCTTAATAGCTGGAGGCAATCAGCCCCAGCATTTT | CASSQALIAGGNQPQHF
TRBD1 | TRBJ2-7 | . | TRBV12-5 | TGTGCTAGTGGAGCGGCCGGGACAGTATACGAGCAGTACTTC | CASGAAGTVYEQYF
. | TRBJ2-2 | . | TRBV7-6 | TGTGCCAGCACCCGGGAGTATGGGGGATTGAACACCGGGGAGCTGTTTTTT | CASTREYGGLNTGELFF
. | TRBJ1-1 | . | TRBV5-1 | TGCGCCAGCAGCTTGGTTTTAAACACTGAAGCTTTCTTT | CASSLVLNTEAFF
. | TRBJ1-2 | few | TRBV30 | TGTGCCCTGGAGGCCTACTATGGCTACACCTTC | CALEAYYGYTF
TRBD1 | TRBJ2-1 | . | TRBV19 | TGTGCCAGTAGTATAGTACAGGGGGCGCGCAATGAGCAGTTCTTC | CASSIVQGARNEQFF
. | TRBJ1-1 | once | TRBV5-6 | TGTGCCAGCAGCACGACAGTGAACACTGAAGCTTTCTTT | CASSTTVNTEAFF
. | TRBJ2-6 | once | TRBV13 | TGTGCCACCCAGGGTGACGGGGCCAACGTCCTGACTTTC | CATQGDGANVLTF
. | TRBJ1-2 | . | TRBV30 | TGTGCCTCCTCCCGGGGTTTGAACTATGGCTACACCTTC | CASSRGLNYGYTF
. | TRBJ1-4 | . | TRBV7-9 | TGTGCCAGCAGCCAATCGCAGGGAACCCCAACTAATGAAAAACTGTTTTTT | CASSQSQGTPTNEKLFF
. | TRBJ1-6 | . | TRBV28 | TGTGCCAGCAGTTTAAGGGCAGGGTATGGTTCACCCCTCCACTTT | CASSLRAGYGSPLHF
. | TRBJ2-7 | . | TRBV2 | TGTGCCAGCAGTCCCGGAGAGTTCGAGCAGTACTTC | CASSPGEFEQYF
TRBD1 | TRBJ1-1 | . | TRBV5-1 | TGCGCCAGCAGCTCTCAGGGGGCCAGGACTGAAGCTTTCTTT | CASSSQGARTEAFF
TRBD1 | TRBJ1-6 | . | TRBV7-9 | TGTGCCAGCAGCACGACCGGGACAGGCAATTCACCCCTCCACTTT | CASSTTGTGNSPLHF
TRBD2 | TRBJ2-7 | few | TRBV3-1/TRBV3-2 | TGTGCCAGCAGCCTCGGGGGGTCCTACGAGCAGTACTTC | CASSLGGSYEQYF
TRBD2 | TRBJ2-1 | . | TRBV7-3 | TGTGCCAGCAGCTTAGGGCGCGGTAGCGGGGGTTCGGATGAGCAGTTCTTC | CASSLGRGSGGSDEQFF
. | TRBJ1-3 | . | TRBV4-1 | TGCGCCAGCAGCCAAGTAACTAGGGCTGGAAACACCATATATTTT | CASSQVTRAGNTIYF